A selection of T cell receptor beta chains follows, all from one sample in a study of cytotoxic CD8 clonotypes in ibrutinib-treated CLL. The assay was immunoSEQ multiplex PCR, and TCRdb's table has in-frame clones only and misses some. Here the sample spans approximately 210,000 clones, approximately 68% being singletons. This sample comprised PBMCs, obtained after 24 months of ibrutinib treatment. The receptor set was obtained from a human donor with chronic lymphocytic leukemia. Both conserved end residues are part of each CDR3. The D gene is left open where the match is weak. The size field is filled for only some rows; it gives once, few, many or a size class.

J	D	V	size	DNA	CDR3
TRBJ2-2	TRBD1	TRBV25-1	-	TGTGCCAGCACGCCCAGGGGGCTAAGCGGGGAGCTGTTTTTT	CASTPRGLSGELFF
TRBJ2-3	-	TRBV7-8	-	TGTGCCAGCAGCCGCGCGACTAGGCCCACAGATACGCAGTATTTT	CASSRATRPTDTQYF
TRBJ1-1	TRBD1	TRBV6-6	-	TGTGCCAGCAGAGCTCGGGACAGGACACCAAGGGTATCTTTCTTT	CASRARDRTPRVSFF
TRBJ2-4	-	TRBV5-1	-	TGCGCCAGCAGCTTGACGGGAAATAAACTTCTAGCCAAAAACATTCAGTACTTC	CASSLTGNKLLAKNIQYF
TRBJ1-1	-	TRBV10-3	-	TGTGCCATCAGAGTCAGTCTAATCGGTGGCACTGAAGCTTTCTTT	CAIRVSLIGGTEAFF
TRBJ1-5	-	TRBV28	-	TGTGCCAGCAGTTTAACCCCAGTTGGGCCGGGTCACTATCAGCCCCAGCATTTT	CASSLTPVGPGHYQPQHF
TRBJ1-2	-	TRBV19	-	TGTGGCTCAAAGGATGGCTATGGCTACACCTTC	CGSKDGYGYTF
TRBJ1-1	TRBD1	TRBV4-1	-	TGCGCCAGCAGCAGACAGGGTATTGCTGAAGCTTTCTTT	CASSRQGIAEAFF
TRBJ2-7	-	TRBV10-1	once	TGCGCCAGCAGTGGTCCGGCACCATTAAACTACGAGCAGTACTTC	CASSGPAPLNYEQYF
TRBJ2-7	TRBD1	TRBV7-8	-	TGTGCCAGCAGCACGGACAGGGCCTCCTACGAGCAGTACTTC	CASSTDRASYEQYF
TRBJ1-2	-	TRBV5-4	-	TGTGCCAGCCGCCCGGGGGGAGGGGTGGATGGCTACACCTTC	CASRPGGGVDGYTF
TRBJ2-1	-	TRBV6-5	-	TGTGCCAGCAGAGCTGACTACTCCTACAATGAGCAGTTCTTC	CASRADYSYNEQFF
TRBJ2-7	TRBD2	TRBV4-2	-	TGTGCCAGCAGCCAAGAACTAAGGACCCCGGGACTAGCGGGAGTAGGCTACGAGCAGTACTTC	CASSQELRTPGLAGVGYEQYF
TRBJ2-3	-	TRBV7-8	-	TGTGCCAGCAGCTTAGGCCCCCCCGGGGATACGCAGTATTTT	CASSLGPPGDTQYF
TRBJ2-7	-	TRBV10-3	few	TGTGCCATCAGTGAGTTAGAAGATTTCGAGCAGTACTTC	CAISELEDFEQYF
TRBJ2-7	TRBD2	TRBV6-1	-	TGTGCCAGCAAATTTGGACTAGCGGGACGGAGGGAGCAGTACTTC	CASKFGLAGRREQYF
TRBJ2-6	-	TRBV6-4	-	TGTGCCAGCAGCGTAGACAGTGGAGGGGCCAACGTCCTGACTTTC	CASSVDSGGANVLTF
TRBJ1-2	-	TRBV9	-	TGTGCCAGCAGCGTAGATTTAGGGGCGGAAGGGTATGGCTATGGCTACACCTTC	CASSVDLGAEGYGYGYTF
TRBJ2-1	-	TRBV10-1	-	TGCGCCAGCAGTGAGTTTTCGTCTTTCCATGAGCAGTTCTTC	CASSEFSSFHEQFF
TRBJ2-1	-	TRBV15	-	TGTGCCGCCGGACTTGGAAACAATGAGCAGTTCTTC	CAAGLGNNEQFF
TRBJ1-5	-	TRBV18	-	TGTGCCAGCTCCGGCACTAGAGCTCAGCCCCAGCATTTT	CASSGTRAQPQHF
TRBJ2-1	TRBD1	TRBV4-3	-	TGCGCCAGCAGCCAAGATGCTACGGGTACAGGGGGCCCTTACAATGAGCAGTTCTTC	CASSQDATGTGGPYNEQFF
TRBJ2-7	TRBD2	TRBV18	-	TGTGCCAGCTCACCCGGGACTAGCGGGCCTTACGAGCAGTACTTC	CASSPGTSGPYEQYF